This TCR beta chain was documented in a study of blood T cell repertoires in COVID-19. Study summary: From T cells, B-cell-depleted T cells, or PBMCs came the material, which was cDNA or gDNA.

The assay was immunoSEQ multiplex PCR, and TCRdb's table has in-frame clones only and misses some. The sample contains about 220,000 clones, around 87% of which appear only once. The V gene's germline CDR1 is SGHRS and CDR2 YFSETQ. Trimming took 4 bases from V and 7 from J, leaving 18 bases between them. The CDR3 is made up of 15 amino acids. Grouping used clinical history reported by participants in a survey and questionnaire. This rearrangement joins TRBV5-1 to TRBJ2-1; D may be TRBD2 (6 bases). This clonotype was sampled from a woman aged 18-35 years in a cohort exposed to, infected with or recovered from COVID-19 (not recorded which). The sequenced sample consisted of PBMCs or T cells enriched from blood (not recorded which). This CDR3 is CASSTGVGGGNEQFF. CDR3 in DNA: TGCGCCAGCAGCACCGGCGTGGGGGGAGGTAATGAGCAGTTCTTC.